The source of this TCR beta chain is a study of CD8 T cells in ankylosing spondylitis. J gave up 0 bases and V 5 bases, and 8 bases lay outside the gene matches. Looked up from germline, CDR1 is MGHRA and CDR2 is YSYEKL. The CDR3 is 18 residues long. This clonotype was recorded many times. Its antigen is still unknown. Study-level points and caveats: Disease-associated clones were reportedly significantly overrepresented in matched ankylosing spondylitis synovial fluid.

TCRdb used MiXCR to reprocess the 5' RACE reads, holding one entry per CDR3 protein. The sample lists about 230,000 distinct CDR3 sequences; 8% to 10% were seen once. The receptor was isolated from a female donor with ankylosing spondylitis or in good health (not recorded which). V usage is TRBV4-1 and J usage is TRBJ2-2; 11 bases match TRBD2. Sequencing was carried out using blood, either unsorted or a sorted T cell fraction (not recorded which). CDR3 protein: CASSMRLAGTTNTGELFF. As DNA, the CDR3 is TGCGCCAGCAGCATGCGACTAGCGGGAACTACGAACACCGGGGAGCTGTTTTTT.